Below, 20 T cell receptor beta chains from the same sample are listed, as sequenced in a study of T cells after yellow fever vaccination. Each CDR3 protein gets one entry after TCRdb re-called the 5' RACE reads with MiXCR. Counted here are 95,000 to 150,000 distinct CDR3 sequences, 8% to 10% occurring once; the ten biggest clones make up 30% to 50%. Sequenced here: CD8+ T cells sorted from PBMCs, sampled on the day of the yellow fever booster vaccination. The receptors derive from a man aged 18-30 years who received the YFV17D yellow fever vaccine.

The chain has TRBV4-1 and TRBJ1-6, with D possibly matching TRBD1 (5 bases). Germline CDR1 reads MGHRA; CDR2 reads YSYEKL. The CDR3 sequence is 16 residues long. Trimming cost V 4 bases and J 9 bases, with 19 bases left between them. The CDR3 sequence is CASSLIGGRGRSPLHF. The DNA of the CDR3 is TGCGCCAGCAGCCTAATCGGGGGGAGGGGACGTTCACCCCTCCACTTT.

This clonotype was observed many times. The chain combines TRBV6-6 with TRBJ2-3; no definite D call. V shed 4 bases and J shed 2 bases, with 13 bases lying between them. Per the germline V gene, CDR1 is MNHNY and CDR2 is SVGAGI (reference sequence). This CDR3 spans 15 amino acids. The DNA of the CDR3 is TGTGCCAGCAGTTCCGCTGGACGGACCACAGATACGCAGTATTTT. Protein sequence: CASSSAGRTTDTQYF.

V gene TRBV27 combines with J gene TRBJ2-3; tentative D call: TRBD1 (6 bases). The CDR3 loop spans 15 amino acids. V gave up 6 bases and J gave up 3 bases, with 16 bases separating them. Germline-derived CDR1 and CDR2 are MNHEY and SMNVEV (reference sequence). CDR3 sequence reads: CASRGTLARTDTQYF. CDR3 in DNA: TGTGCCAGCAGAGGGACACTCGCTAGAACAGATACGCAGTATTTT.

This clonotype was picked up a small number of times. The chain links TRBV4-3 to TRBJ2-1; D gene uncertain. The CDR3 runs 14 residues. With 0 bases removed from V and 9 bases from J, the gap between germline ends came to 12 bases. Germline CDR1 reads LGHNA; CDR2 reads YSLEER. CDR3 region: CASSQDQTAAEQFF. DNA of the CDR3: TGCGCCAGCAGCCAAGATCAGACGGCGGCTGAGCAGTTCTTC.

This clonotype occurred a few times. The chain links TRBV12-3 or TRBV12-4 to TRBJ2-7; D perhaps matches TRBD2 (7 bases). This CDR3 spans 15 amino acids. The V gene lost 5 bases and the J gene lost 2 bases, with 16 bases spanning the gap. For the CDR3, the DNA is TGTGCCAGCAGTGGAGGGGGGGACCCCACCTACGAGCAGTACTTC. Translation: CASSGGGDPTYEQYF.

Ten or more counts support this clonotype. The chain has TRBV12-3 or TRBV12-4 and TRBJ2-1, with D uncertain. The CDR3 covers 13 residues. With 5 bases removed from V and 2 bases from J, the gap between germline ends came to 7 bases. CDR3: CASSPVAYNEQFF. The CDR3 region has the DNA TGTGCCAGCAGTCCCGTAGCCTACAATGAGCAGTTCTTC.

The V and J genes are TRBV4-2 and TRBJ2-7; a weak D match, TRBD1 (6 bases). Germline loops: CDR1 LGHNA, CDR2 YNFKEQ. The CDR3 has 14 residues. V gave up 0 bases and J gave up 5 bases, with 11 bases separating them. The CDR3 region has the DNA TGTGCCAGCAGCCAAGATCTCGCAGGGGACGAGCAGTACTTC. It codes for CASSQDLAGDEQYF.

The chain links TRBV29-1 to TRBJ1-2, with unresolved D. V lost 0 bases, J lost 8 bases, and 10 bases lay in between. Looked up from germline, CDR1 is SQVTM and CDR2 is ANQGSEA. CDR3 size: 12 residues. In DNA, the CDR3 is TGCAGCGTTGAAGATCAGGAATGGGGCTACACCTTC. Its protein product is CSVEDQEWGYTF.

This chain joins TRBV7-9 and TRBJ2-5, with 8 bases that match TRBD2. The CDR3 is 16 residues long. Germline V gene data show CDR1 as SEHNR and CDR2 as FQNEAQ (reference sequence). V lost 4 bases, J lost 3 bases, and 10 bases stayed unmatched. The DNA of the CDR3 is TGTGCCAGCAGCTCCACGGGAGGGGGTAGAAAAGAGACCCAGTACTTC. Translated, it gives CASSSTGGGRKETQYF.

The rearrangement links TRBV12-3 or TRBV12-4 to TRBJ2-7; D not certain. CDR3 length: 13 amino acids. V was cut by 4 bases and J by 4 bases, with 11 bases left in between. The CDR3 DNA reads TGTGCCAGCAGTTGGGGTTTGTTATACGAGCAGTACGTC. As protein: CASSWGLLYEQYV.

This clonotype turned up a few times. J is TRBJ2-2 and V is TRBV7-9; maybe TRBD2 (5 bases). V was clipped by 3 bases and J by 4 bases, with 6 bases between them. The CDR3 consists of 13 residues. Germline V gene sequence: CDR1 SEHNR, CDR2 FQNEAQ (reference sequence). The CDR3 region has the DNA TGTGCCAGCAGCTTCGGGGTCACCGGGGAGCTGTTTTTT. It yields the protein CASSFGVTGELFF.

CDR3 in amino acids: CASSRGTGGTGELFF. CDR3 coding DNA: TGTGCCAGCAGCCGCGGAACAGGGGGCACCGGGGAGCTGTTTTTT. The chain couples TRBV7-3 to TRBJ2-2, with TRBD1 matching 8 bases. Germline-derived CDR1 and CDR2 are SGHTA and FQGTGA. The CDR3 has 15 residues. Trimming cost V 5 bases and J 4 bases; bases outside gene matches: 6.

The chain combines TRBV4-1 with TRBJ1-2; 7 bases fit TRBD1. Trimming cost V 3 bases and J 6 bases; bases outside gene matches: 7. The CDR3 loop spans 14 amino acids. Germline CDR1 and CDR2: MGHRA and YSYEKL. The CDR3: CASSQEGGRDGYTF. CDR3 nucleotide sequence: TGCGCCAGCAGCCAGGAAGGGGGCAGGGATGGCTACACCTTC.

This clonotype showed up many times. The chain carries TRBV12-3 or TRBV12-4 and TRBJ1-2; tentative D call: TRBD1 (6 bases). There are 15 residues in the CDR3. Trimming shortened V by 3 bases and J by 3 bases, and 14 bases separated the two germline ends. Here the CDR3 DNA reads TGTGCCAGCAGTTTTCTCCAGGGGCTTGACTATGGCTACACCTTC. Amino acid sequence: CASSFLQGLDYGYTF.

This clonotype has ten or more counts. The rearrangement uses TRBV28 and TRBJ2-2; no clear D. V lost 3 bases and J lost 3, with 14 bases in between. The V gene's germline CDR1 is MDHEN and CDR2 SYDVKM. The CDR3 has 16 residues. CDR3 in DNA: TGTGCCAGCAGTTTTCTCGGAATACGGGACACCGGGGAGCTGTTTTTT. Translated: CASSFLGIRDTGELFF.

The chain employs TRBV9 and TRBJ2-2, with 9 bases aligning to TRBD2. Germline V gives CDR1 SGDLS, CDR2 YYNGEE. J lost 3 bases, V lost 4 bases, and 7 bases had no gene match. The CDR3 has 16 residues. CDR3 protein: CASSLTGGGDTGELFF. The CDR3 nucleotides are TGTGCCAGCAGCCTAACCGGCGGGGGGGACACCGGGGAGCTGTTTTTT.

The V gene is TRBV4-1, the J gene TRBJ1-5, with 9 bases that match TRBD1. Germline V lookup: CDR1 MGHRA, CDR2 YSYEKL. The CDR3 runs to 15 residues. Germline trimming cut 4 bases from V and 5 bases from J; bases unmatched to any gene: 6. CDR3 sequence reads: CASSPTGGAYQPQHF. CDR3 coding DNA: TGCGCCAGCAGCCCCACAGGGGGCGCCTATCAGCCCCAGCATTTT.

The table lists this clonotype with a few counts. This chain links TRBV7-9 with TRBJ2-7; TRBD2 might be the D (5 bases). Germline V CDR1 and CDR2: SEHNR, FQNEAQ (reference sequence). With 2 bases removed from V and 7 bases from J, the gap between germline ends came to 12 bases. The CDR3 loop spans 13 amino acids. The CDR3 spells CASSLSPSGEQYV. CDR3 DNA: TGTGCCAGCAGCTTATCTCCGTCGGGGGAGCAGTACGTC.

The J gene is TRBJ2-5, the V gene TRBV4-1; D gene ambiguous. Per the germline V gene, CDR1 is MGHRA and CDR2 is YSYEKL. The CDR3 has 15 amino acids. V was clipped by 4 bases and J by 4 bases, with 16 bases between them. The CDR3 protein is CASSLVMTGSETQYF. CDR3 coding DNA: TGCGCCAGCAGCCTCGTGATGACCGGGTCAGAGACCCAGTACTTC.

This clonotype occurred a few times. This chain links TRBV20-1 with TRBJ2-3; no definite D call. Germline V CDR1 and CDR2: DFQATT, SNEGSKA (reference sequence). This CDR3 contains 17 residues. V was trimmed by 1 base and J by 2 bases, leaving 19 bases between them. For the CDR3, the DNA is TGCAGTGCTAGAGGTCTAATTCAACATGACTCCACAGATACGCAGTATTTT. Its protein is CSARGLIQHDSTDTQYF.